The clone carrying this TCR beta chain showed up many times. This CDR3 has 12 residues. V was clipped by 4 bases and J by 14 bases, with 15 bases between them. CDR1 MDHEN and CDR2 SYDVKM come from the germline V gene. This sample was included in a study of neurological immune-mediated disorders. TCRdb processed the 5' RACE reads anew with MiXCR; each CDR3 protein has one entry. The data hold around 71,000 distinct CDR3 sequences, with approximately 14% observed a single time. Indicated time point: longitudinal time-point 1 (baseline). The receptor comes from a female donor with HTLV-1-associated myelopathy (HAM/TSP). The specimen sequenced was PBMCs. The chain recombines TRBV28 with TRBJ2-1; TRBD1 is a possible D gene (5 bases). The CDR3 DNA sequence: TGTGCCAGCAGTTCTCGTCAGGGCCAGGAGTTCTTC. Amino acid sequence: CASSSRQGQEFF.